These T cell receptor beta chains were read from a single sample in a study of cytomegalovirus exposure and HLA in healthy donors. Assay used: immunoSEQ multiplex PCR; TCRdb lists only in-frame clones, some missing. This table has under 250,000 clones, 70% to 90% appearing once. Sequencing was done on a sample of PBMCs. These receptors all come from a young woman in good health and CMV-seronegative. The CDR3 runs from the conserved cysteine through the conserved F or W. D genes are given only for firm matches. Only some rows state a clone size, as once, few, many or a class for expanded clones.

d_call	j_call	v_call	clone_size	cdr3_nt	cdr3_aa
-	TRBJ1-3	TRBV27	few	TGTGCCAGCAGTCCAGCTGGAGGGACTGGAAACACCATATATTTT	CASSPAGGTGNTIYF
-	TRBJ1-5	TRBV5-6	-	TGTGCCAGCAGCTTGGACAGGGCTCAGCCCCAGCATTTT	CASSLDRAQPQHF
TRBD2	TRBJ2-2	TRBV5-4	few	TGTGCCAGCAGCCGGGGAGGGAAGGGAGGGACCGGGGAGCTGTTTTTT	CASSRGGKGGTGELFF
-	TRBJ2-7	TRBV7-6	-	TGTGCCAGCAGCTTGGCCAAAAGCTCCTACGAGCAGTACTTC	CASSLAKSSYEQYF
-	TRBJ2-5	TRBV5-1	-	TGCGCCAGCAGCTCCGGGACACAAGAGACCCAGTACTTC	CASSSGTQETQYF
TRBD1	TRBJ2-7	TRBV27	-	TGTGCCAGCAGACGGGGACAGACTCTATACGAGCAGTACTTC	CASRRGQTLYEQYF
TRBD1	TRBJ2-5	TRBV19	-	TGTGCCAGTAGTATACCCGGGACAGAAGGGGAAAAGACCCAGTACTTC	CASSIPGTEGEKTQYF
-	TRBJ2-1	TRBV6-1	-	TGTGCCAGCTCGTACTGGGTTAGCTCCTACAATGAGCAGTTCTTC	CASSYWVSSYNEQFF
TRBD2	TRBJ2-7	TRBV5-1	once	TGCGCCAGCAGCAGACTAGCGGGGGTTGCATCCTCCTACGAGCAGTACTTC	CASSRLAGVASSYEQYF
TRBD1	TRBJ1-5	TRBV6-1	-	TGTGCCAGCAGTGAACTCCCGACAGGGGGCTTCAATCAGCCCCAGCATTTT	CASSELPTGGFNQPQHF
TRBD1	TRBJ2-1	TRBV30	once	TGTGCCTGGAGTCAACAGGGGGCAAGTGAGCAGTTCTTC	CAWSQQGASEQFF
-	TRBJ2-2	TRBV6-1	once	TGTGCCAGCAGTGGCCCTTCAGCGGGGGAGCTGTTTTTT	CASSGPSAGELFF
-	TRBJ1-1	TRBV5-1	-	TGCGCCAGCAGCCCGGACCCGAACACTGAAGCTTTCTTT	CASSPDPNTEAFF
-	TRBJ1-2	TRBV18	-	TGTGCCAGCTCAACGTCTGTCGTGGTTGTAGAGGCGTATGGCTACACCTTC	CASSTSVVVVEAYGYTF
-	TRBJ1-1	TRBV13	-	TGTGCCAGCAGAATCACTGGGGGGCCCGGAGTGTCTTTCTTT	CASRITGGPGVSFF
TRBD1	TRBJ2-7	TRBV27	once	TGTGCCAGCAGTTTGAACAGGGGGCCCTACGAGCAGTACTTC	CASSLNRGPYEQYF
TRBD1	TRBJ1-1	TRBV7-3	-	TGTGCCAGCAGCTTGGACAGGGAGGCTGAAGCTTTCTTT	CASSLDREAEAFF
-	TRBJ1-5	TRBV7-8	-	TGTGCCAGCAGCACAAACAGAAATAGCAATCAGCCCCAGCATTTT	CASSTNRNSNQPQHF
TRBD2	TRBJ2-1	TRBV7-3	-	TGTGCCAGCAGCTTACTCGGCGGGAGCTCCTACAATGAGCAGTTCTTC	CASSLLGGSSYNEQFF
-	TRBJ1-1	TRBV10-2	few	TGCGCCAGCAGTGAGTCAATGGGGTACACTGAAGCTTTCTTT	CASSESMGYTEAFF
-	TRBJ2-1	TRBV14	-	TGTGCCAGCAGCCAAGTCAACGTAGATAGTGAGCAGTTCTTC	CASSQVNVDSEQFF
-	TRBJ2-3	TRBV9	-	TGTGCCAGCAGCGTAGAGGCGAATCCCACAGATACGCAGTATTTT	CASSVEANPTDTQYF
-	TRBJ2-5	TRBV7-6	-	TGTGCCAGCAGCCTCGAAGGCCTCTTGGGGGAGACCCAGTACTTC	CASSLEGLLGETQYF
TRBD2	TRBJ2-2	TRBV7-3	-	TGTGCCAGCAGTTCTAGCGGGGGCGGGGAGCTGTTTTTT	CASSSSGGGELFF
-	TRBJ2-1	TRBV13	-	TGTGCCAGCAGCATCAGGGGTAATGAGCAGTTCTTC	CASSIRGNEQFF
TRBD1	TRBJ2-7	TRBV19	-	TGTGCCAGTAGTATCTCGGACAGGGGAGACGAGCAGTACTTC	CASSISDRGDEQYF
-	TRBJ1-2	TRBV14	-	TGTGCCAGCAGCCAAGGGTGGGGCTACACCTTC	CASSQGWGYTF
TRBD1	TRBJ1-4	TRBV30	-	TGTGCCTGGACCGGGGACAGGGGAGAGGAAAAACTGTTTTTT	CAWTGDRGEEKLFF
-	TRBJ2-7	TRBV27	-	TGTGCCAGCGGGGAACTGAACTACGAGCAGTACTTC	CASGELNYEQYF
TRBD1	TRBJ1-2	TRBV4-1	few	TGCGCCAGCGGCTTGGGACAGGGCTTGGGCTACACCTTC	CASGLGQGLGYTF
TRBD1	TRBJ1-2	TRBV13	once	TGTGCCAGCAGCTCGGTGGACAGGGGCAGAGGCTACACCTTC	CASSSVDRGRGYTF
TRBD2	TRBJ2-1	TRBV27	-	TGTGCCAGCAGGGATCCGGGACTAGTGAACAATGAGCAGTTCTTC	CASRDPGLVNNEQFF
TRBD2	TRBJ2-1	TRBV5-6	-	TGTGCCAGCCGGGCTAGCGGTGCGGGCCTCTACAATGAGCAGTTCTTC	CASRASGAGLYNEQFF
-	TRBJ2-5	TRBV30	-	TGTGCCTGGAGTGCAGTGCCGCAGGGGGAGACCCAGTACTTC	CAWSAVPQGETQYF
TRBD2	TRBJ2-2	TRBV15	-	TGTGCCACCAGCAGGACTAGCGCAACCGGGGAGCTGTTTTTT	CATSRTSATGELFF
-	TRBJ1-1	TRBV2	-	TGTGCCAGCAGACTACGGGGTGGGGACACTGAAGCTTTCTTT	CASRLRGGDTEAFF
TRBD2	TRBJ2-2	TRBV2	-	TGTGCCAGCAGGAATGAGGCTAGCGGGCCCGGGGAGCTGTTTTTT	CASRNEASGPGELFF
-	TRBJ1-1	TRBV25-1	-	TGTGCCAGCGCTTCAGCCGTGGAAGCTTTCTTT	CASASAVEAFF
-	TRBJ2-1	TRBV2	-	TGTGCCAGCAGTCCGGGAGTCTCCTACAATGAGCAGTTCTTC	CASSPGVSYNEQFF
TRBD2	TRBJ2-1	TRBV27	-	TGTGCCAGCAGTGAGCTGGGGAGGGTCTATGAGCAGTTCTTC	CASSELGRVYEQFF
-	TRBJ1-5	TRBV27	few	TGTGCCAGCAGTTTGCTAGGGGATCAGCCCCAGCATTTT	CASSLLGDQPQHF
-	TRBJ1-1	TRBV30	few	TGTGCCTGGAGTGTGGGGATTATGAACACTGAAGCTTTCTTT	CAWSVGIMNTEAFF
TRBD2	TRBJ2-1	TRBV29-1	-	TGCAGCGTTGCGCCCCGGCGGGGGGGCCTCTATGAGCAGTTCTTC	CSVAPRRGGLYEQFF
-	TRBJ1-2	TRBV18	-	TGTGCCAGCTCCCCGGGAGGGTCCTATGGCTACACCTTC	CASSPGGSYGYTF
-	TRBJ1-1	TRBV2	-	TGTGCCAGCGTTCGCGAACAGGCTAACACTGAAGCTTTCTTT	CASVREQANTEAFF
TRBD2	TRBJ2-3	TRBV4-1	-	TGCGCCAGCAGCCCCCGGACTAGCGGGGGCACAGATACGCAGTATTTT	CASSPRTSGGTDTQYF
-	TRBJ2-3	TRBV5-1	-	TGCGCCAGCAGCTTGATCGACACAGATACGCAGTATTTT	CASSLIDTDTQYF
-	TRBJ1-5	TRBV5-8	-	TGTGCCAGCCACAGGGAACAGGGTTCCAATCAGCCCCAGCATTTT	CASHREQGSNQPQHF
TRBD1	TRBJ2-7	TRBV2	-	TGTGCCAGCAGCGTAACCGGGACAGGGGGTAGGGAGCAGTACTTC	CASSVTGTGGREQYF
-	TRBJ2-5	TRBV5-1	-	TGCGCCAGCAGCTTCGCGGCGGGGATCCAAGAGACCCAGTACTTC	CASSFAAGIQETQYF
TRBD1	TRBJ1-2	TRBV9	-	TGTGCCAGCAGCGCCTCGACAGGGGGAAGTGGCTACACCTTC	CASSASTGGSGYTF
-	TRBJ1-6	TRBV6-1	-	TGTGCCAGCACCCGAATCGGGAATTCACCCCTCCACTTT	CASTRIGNSPLHF
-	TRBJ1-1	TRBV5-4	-	TGTGCCAGCAGCTTGGGACTGGGGACTGAAGCTTTCTTT	CASSLGLGTEAFF
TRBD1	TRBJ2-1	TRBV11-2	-	TGTGCCAGCAGCTTGGGAGAGGGGGCGCGTGAGCAGTTCTTC	CASSLGEGAREQFF
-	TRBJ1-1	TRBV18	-	TGTGCCAGCTCACCGGTGTCTGAAACTGAAGCTTTCTTT	CASSPVSETEAFF
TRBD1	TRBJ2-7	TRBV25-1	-	TGTGCCAGCAGTGAGGGGGACAGGGACAGCGACGAGCAGTACTTC	CASSEGDRDSDEQYF
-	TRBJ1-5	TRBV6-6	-	TGTGCCAGCAGTTACGGTGGTGGCAGGGACTCTAGGCCCCAGCATTTT	CASSYGGGRDSRPQHF